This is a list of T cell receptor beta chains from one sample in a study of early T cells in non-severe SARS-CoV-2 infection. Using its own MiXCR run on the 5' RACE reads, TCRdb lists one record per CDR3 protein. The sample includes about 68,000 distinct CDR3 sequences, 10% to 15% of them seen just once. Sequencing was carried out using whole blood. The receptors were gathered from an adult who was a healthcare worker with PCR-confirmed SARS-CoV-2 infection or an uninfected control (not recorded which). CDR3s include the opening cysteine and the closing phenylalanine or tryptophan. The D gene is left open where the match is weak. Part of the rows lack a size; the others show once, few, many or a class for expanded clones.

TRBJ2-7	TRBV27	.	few	TGTGCCAGCAGTTCGAGTGGGGGATATTACGAGCGGCAGTACTTC	CASSSSGGYYERQYF
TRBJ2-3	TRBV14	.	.	TGTGCCAGCATGGGCGGGAACACAGATACGCAGTATTTT	CASMGGNTDTQYF
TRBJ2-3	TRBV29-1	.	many	TGCAGCGTTGTAGGAGATACGCAGTATTTT	CSVVGDTQYF
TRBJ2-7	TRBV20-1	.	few	TGCAGTGCCCAAGGGTCGGACGGGGCCTACGAGCAGTACTTC	CSAQGSDGAYEQYF
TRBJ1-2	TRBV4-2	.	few	TGTGCCAGCAGCCAGGGCGACAGGCTCATCCGTGGCTACACCTTC	CASSQGDRLIRGYTF
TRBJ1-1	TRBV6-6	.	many	TGTGCCAGCAGTCGGAACAGGGATGTAATGAACACTGAAGCTTTCTTT	CASSRNRDVMNTEAFF
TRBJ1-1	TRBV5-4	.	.	TGTGCCAGCAGCGCACAGGGTCGTGGCACTGAAGCTTTCTTT	CASSAQGRGTEAFF
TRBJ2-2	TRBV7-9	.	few	TGTGCCAGCAGCTCCTTTTGGGGGGACAGAGTTAACACCGGGGAGCTGTTTTTT	CASSSFWGDRVNTGELFF
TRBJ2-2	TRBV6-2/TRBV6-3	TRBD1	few	TGTGCCAGCAGTTACGAGGGGGCGGACACCGGGGAGCTGTTTTTT	CASSYEGADTGELFF
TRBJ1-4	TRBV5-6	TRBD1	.	TGTGCCAGCAGCTTGGGGACAGGGACACTGTTTTTT	CASSLGTGTLFF
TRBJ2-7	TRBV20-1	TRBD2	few	TGCAGTGCTCCCGGGGGAGGGGTCTCCTACGAGCAGTACTTC	CSAPGGGVSYEQYF
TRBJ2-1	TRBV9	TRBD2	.	TGTGCCAGCAACCTAGGGACTAGCGGCAATGAGCAGTTCTTC	CASNLGTSGNEQFF
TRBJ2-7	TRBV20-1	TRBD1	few	TGCAGTGCCCTCAACAGGGGGAGCTCCTACGAGCAGTACTTC	CSALNRGSSYEQYF
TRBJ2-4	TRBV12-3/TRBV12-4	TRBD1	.	TGTGCCAGCGCCTCCCACGGGACAGACTTTCAGAACTTC	CASASHGTDFQNF
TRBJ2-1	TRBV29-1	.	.	TGCAGCGTTTCACAGGAGTACAATGAGCAGTTCTTC	CSVSQEYNEQFF
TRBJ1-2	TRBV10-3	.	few	TGTGCCATCAGTGAACCGACACAGGCTAGCTATGGCTACACCTTC	CAISEPTQASYGYTF
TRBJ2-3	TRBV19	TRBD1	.	TGTGCCAGTAGCGCTTCGGGCGGCAGGGGGCGGACAGATACGCAGTATTTT	CASSASGGRGRTDTQYF
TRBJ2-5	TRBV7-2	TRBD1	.	TGTGCCAGCAGCTGGACAGGGCCGTTCGTCCACGAGACCCAGTACTTC	CASSWTGPFVHETQYF
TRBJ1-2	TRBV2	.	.	TGTGCCACCTTAGGGGGGTATGGCTACACCTTC	CATLGGYGYTF
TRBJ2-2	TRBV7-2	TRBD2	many	TGTGCCAGCAGCCCGCGACTAGCGGGGTTCAACACCGGGGAGCTGTTTTTT	CASSPRLAGFNTGELFF
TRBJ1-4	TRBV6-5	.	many	TGTGCCAGCAGTTACTCGATCCAGCCAGAAAAACTGTTTTTT	CASSYSIQPEKLFF
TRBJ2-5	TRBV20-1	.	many	TGCAGTGCTAGAGAGCCCCCACTAGTCGGGAAGACCCAGTACTTC	CSAREPPLVGKTQYF
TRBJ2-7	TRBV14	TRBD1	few	TGTGCCAGCAGCCACTTGGGACAGGGCGGTTACGAGCAGTACTTC	CASSHLGQGGYEQYF